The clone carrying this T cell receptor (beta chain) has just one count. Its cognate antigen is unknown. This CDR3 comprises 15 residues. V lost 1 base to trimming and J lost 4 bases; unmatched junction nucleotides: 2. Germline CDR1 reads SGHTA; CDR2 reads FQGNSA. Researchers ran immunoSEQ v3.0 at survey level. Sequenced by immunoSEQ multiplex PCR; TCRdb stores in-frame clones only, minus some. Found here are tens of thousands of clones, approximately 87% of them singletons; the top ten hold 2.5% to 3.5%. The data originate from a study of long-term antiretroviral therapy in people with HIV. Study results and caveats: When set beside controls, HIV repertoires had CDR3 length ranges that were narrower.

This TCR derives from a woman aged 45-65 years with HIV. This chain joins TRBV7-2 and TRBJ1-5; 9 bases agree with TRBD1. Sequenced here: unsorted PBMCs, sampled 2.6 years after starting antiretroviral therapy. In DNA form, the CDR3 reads TGTGCCAGCAGCTTAGGCGGGACAGGGAATCAGCCCCAGCATTTT. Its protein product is CASSLGGTGNQPQHF.